This TCR beta chain is from a study of T cell responses to AZD1222 COVID-19 vaccine. For the study at large: Doses given second, at about 4 or about 12 weeks, were pooled. Study outcomes and limitations: There were mostly white British donors and more females than males, and clonal diversity was possibly underestimated. Nearly half of spike-specific TCRs reportedly target variant regions that are unmutated in the B.1.351 and B.1.1.7 variants.

The germline gives CDR1 SNHLY, CDR2 FYNNEI. CDR3 length: 13 amino acids. V shed 7 bases and J 2 bases; nucleotides not matched to a gene: 5. As regards this clone: The antigen is not known.

Data came from immunoSEQ multiplex PCR; TCRdb stores just in-frame clones and leaves some out. The sample includes 100,000 to 150,000 clones, 90% of them seen just once. The sample consisted of peripheral blood, taken on day 0 of AZD1222 vaccination. The source of this sequence is an adult in good health. This chain links TRBV2 with TRBJ2-7; 7 nucleotides match TRBD1. Here the CDR3 reads CASNPGQTYEQYF. The DNA of the CDR3 is TGTGCCAGCAATCCGGGACAGACCTACGAGCAGTACTTC.